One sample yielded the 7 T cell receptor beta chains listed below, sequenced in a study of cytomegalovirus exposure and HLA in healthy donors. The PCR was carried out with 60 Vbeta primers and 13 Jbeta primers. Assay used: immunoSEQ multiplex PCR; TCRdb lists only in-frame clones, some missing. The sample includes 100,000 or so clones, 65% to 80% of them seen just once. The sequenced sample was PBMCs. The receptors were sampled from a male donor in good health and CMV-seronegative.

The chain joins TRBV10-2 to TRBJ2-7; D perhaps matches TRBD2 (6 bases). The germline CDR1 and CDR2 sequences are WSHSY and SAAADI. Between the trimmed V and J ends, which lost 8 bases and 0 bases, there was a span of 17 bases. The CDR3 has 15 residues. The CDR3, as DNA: TGCGCCAGCGTGAGGTCCTACGGGGGCTCCTACGAGCAGTACTTC. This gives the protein CASVRSYGGSYEQYF.

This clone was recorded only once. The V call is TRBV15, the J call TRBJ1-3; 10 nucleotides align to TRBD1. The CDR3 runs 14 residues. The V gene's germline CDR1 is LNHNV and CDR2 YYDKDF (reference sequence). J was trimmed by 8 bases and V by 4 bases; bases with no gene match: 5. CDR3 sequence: CATSTRTGGDTIYF. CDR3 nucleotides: TGTGCCACCAGCACGCGGACAGGGGGGGACACCATATATTTT.

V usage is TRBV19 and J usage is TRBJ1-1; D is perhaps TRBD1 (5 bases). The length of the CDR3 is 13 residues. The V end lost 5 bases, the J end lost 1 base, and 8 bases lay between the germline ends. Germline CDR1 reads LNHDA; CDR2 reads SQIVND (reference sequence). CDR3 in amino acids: CASSRQPNTEAFF. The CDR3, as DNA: TGTGCCAGTAGTCGACAGCCGAACACTGAAGCTTTCTTT. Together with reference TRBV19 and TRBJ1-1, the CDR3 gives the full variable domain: DGGITQSPKYLFRKEGQNVTLSCEQNLNHDAMYWYRQDPGQGLRLIYYSQIVNDFQKGDIAEGYSVSREKKESFPLTVTSAQKNPTAFYLCASSRQPNTEAFFGQGTRLTVV.

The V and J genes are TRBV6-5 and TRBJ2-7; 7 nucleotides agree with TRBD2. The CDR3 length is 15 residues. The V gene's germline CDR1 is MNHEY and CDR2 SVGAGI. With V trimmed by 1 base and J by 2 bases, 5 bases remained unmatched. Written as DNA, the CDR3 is TGTGCCAGCAGTTACTGGGTGGGAGGGCCCTACGAGCAGTACTTC. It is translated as CASSYWVGGPYEQYF.

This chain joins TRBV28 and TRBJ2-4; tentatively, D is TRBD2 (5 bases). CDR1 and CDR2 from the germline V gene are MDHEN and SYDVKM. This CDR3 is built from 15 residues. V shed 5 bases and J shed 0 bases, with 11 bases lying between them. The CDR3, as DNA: TGTGCCAGCAGTCCCGGAGAGGGAGCCAAAAACATTCAGTACTTC. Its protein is CASSPGEGAKNIQYF. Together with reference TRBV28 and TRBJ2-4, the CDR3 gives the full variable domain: DVKVTQSSRYLVKRTGEKVFLECVQDMDHENMFWYRQDPGLGLRLIYFSYDVKMKEKGDIPEGYSVSREKKERFSLILESASTNQTSMYLCASSPGEGAKNIQYFGAGTRLSVL.

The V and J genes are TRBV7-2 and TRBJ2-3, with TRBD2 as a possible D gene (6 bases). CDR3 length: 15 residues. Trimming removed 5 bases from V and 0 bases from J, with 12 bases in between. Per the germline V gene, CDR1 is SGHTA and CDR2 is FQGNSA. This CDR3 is CASSLGLPSTDTQYF. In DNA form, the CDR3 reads TGTGCCAGCAGCCTGGGACTCCCTAGCACAGATACGCAGTATTTT.

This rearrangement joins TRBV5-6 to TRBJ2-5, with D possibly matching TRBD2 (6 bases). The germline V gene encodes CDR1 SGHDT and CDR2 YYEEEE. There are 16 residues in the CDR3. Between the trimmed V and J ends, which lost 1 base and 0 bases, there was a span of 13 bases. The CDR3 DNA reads TGTGCCAGCAGCTTGTGGGTAGCGGTGCACCAAGAGACCCAGTACTTC. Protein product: CASSLWVAVHQETQYF.